This T cell receptor (beta chain) was found in a study of T cell responses to AZD1222 COVID-19 vaccine. Overall study: Recipients boosted at about 4 weeks or about 12 weeks are pooled.

V lost 5 bases to trimming and J lost 5 bases; unmatched junction nucleotides: 12. Germline V CDR1 and CDR2: SGHTA, FQGTGA. CDR3 length: 18 residues. Assay: immunoSEQ multiplex PCR; the TCRdb copy retains only in-frame clones and omits some. The table has over 150,000 clones, approximately 90% seen once. The V call is TRBV7-3, the J call TRBJ2-5; 15 positions match TRBD2. This sample comprised peripheral blood, obtained on day 0 of AZD1222 vaccination. The sequence came from an adult in good health. The CDR3 loop reads CASSIDPGLAGGTETQYF. As DNA, the CDR3 is TGTGCCAGCAGCATCGATCCGGGACTAGCGGGAGGTACTGAGACCCAGTACTTC.